These 20 T cell receptor beta chains came from one sample sequenced in a study of tumor and adjacent non-tumor tissue in lung cancer. The library came from three nested PCR rounds adapted from ARM-PCR protocols. TCRdb re-derived calls from the multiplex PCR reads in MiXCR, one entry per CDR3 protein. Altogether tens of thousands of distinct CDR3 sequences are present, roughly 70% being singletons, with the ten largest covering roughly 18%. The template was RNA from unsorted bulk tissue. Input material: lung tumor tissue. These receptors were obtained from a man aged 55-75 years with non-small cell lung cancer.

Of note for this clonotype: One end of the junction fails to match germline, which may point to a read error. As DNA, the CDR3 is TGTGTCAGCAGCTTTCCCTGCGGCGCCTACGAGCAGTATTTC. Amino acid sequence: CVSSFPCGAYEQYF. V gene TRBV11-1 combines with J gene TRBJ2-7; D is uncertain. Germline CDR1 reads SGHAT; CDR2 reads FQDESV (reference sequence). The CDR3 is made up of 14 amino acids.

Note on this clonotype: With a much larger clone just one base away, this may be a read error. The chain has TRBV4-1 and TRBJ1-1; no clear D. Trimming took 1 base from V and 1 from J, leaving 13 bases between them. The CDR3 sequence is 16 residues long. CDR1 and CDR2 (germline): MGHRA, YSYEKL. CDR3 in amino acids: CASSQAWTVRNTEAFF. CDR3 sequence (DNA): TGCGCCAGCAGCCAAGCCTGGACGGTACGGAACACTGAAGCTTTCTTT.

Remarks on this clonotype: A read error may account for a junction end that differs from germline. The chain employs TRBV11-3 and TRBJ2-4, with 7 bases aligning to TRBD2. CDR3 length equals 13 residues. The germline gives CDR1 SGHNT, CDR2 YENEEA. Here the CDR3 reads CTSNRTSKNNQYF. The CDR3, as DNA: TGTACCAGCAACAGGACTAGTAAAAACAATCAGTACTTC.

The genes are TRBV19 and TRBJ2-5, with a weak D call TRBD1 (5 bases). Germline V gives CDR1 LNHDA, CDR2 SQIVND (reference sequence). V was cut by 5 bases and J by 6 bases, with 22 bases left in between. The CDR3 has 16 residues. The CDR3 is CASSHMYGHGKQTQYF. CDR3 nucleotide sequence: TGTGCCAGTAGTCATATGTACGGACATGGAAAACAGACCCAGTACTTC.

With respect to this clonotype: Compared with germline, one end of the junction differs, possibly owing to a read error. The genes are TRBV6-5 and TRBJ2-2, with 8 bases that match TRBD1. Germline V CDR1 and CDR2: MNHEY, SVGAGI. CDR3 length: 14 amino acids. DNA for the CDR3: TGTGCCAGCCTTAGCGCAGGGGGCACAGGGGGGCTGTTTTTT. Translation: CASLSAGGTGGLFF.

In this sample, this clonotype turned up many times. The rearrangement uses TRBV5-4 and TRBJ2-5; 8 nucleotides align to TRBD1. Trimming took 4 bases from V and 5 from J; bases not matched to a gene: 10. This CDR3 contains 15 residues. CDR1 is SGHNT, CDR2 YYREEE, per germline (reference sequence). The CDR3 loop reads CASSPDANRGETQYF. The CDR3 region has the DNA TGTGCCAGCAGCCCGGACGCCAACAGGGGGGAGACCCAGTACTTC.

Note on this clonotype: A junction boundary mismatches the germline segment, possibly from a read error. CDR3: CASSHGTSVSGANVLSF. The CDR3 DNA reads as TGTGCCAGCAGTCATGGGACATCTGTCTCTGGGGCCAACGTCCTGAGTTTC. The rearrangement joins TRBV12-3 or TRBV12-4 to TRBJ2-6; a possible D gene is TRBD1 (6 bases). CDR3 length equals 17 residues.

As for this clonotype: Its ends do not fully match the called genes, so a read error is possible. The V and J genes are TRBV11-1 and TRBJ2-1; TRBD2 is a possible D gene (5 bases). CDR3 length: 12 residues. Germline-derived CDR1 and CDR2 are SGHAT and FQDESV (reference sequence). CDR3 region: CASSLEGDEQLF. CDR3 nucleotide sequence: TGTGCAAGCAGCTTAGAGGGCGATGAGCAGTTATTC. Filled out from reference TRBV11-1 and TRBJ2-1, the complete variable domain reads EAEVAQSPRYKITEKSQAVAFWCDPISGHATLYWYRQILGQGPELLVQFQDESVVDDSQLPKDRFSAERLKGVDSTLKIQPAELGDSAMYLCASSLEGDEQLFGPGTRLTVL.

About this clonotype itself: The junction departs from germline at one end; a sequencing error may be responsible. The gene calls are TRBV12-3 or TRBV12-4 and TRBJ1-5, with D tentatively TRBD1 (5 bases). The CDR3 spans 14 residues. DNA of the CDR3: TGTGCCAGCAGTCACCGGACACAGAATCAGCTCCAGCATTTT. It translates to CASSHRTQNQLQHF.

About this clonotype itself: This may stem from a read error, because a much larger clone lies one nucleotide away. The chain combines TRBV5-8 with TRBJ1-1; the D is unclear. This CDR3 comprises 12 residues. Trimming removed 4 bases at V and 7 bases at J, with 11 bases between. The germline V gene encodes CDR1 SGHTS and CDR2 YDEGEE. The CDR3 protein is CASSLRMVEAFF. The CDR3, as DNA: TGTGCCAGCAGCCTCCGGATGGTTGAAGCTTTCTTT.

This clonotype appeared a single time. This sequence may be a read error, since a much larger clone differs from it by one base. The rearrangement uses TRBV28 and TRBJ1-6, with D unclear. Trimming left V 10 bases short and J 6 bases short, with 10 bases between. The CDR3 has 12 amino acids. Germline V gene lookup returns CDR1 MDHEN and CDR2 SYDVKM. For the CDR3, the DNA is TGTGCCATAGGGCAGACTAATTCACCCCTCCACTTT. It translates to CAIGQTNSPLHF. Variable domain in full (rest from reference TRBV28 and TRBJ1-6): DVKVTQSSRYLVKRTGEKVFLECVQDMDHENMFWYRQDPGLGLRLIYFSYDVKMKEKGDIPEGYSVSREKKERFSLILESASTNQTSMYLCAIGQTNSPLHFGNGTRLTVT.

Remarks on this clonotype: The junction departs from the called germline gene at one end, perhaps through a read error. The chain joins TRBV11-1 to TRBJ2-7; weak D call: TRBD1 (6 bases). CDR1 SGHAT and CDR2 FQDESV come from the germline V gene (reference sequence). The CDR3 runs to 14 residues. In nucleotides, the CDR3 is TGTGTCAGCAGTATGTCGGACAGCTGCTACGAGCAGTACTTC. Protein: CVSSMSDSCYEQYF.

This clonotype was counted between two and nine times. CDR3 coding DNA: TGTGCCAGCTCACCACGACAGGGAGGATCAGATACGCAGTATTTT. This gives the protein CASSPRQGGSDTQYF. The chain uses TRBV18 and TRBJ2-3; possible D gene TRBD1, 7 bases. The CDR3 is made up of 15 amino acids. Trimming removed 1 base from V and 4 bases from J, with 12 bases in between. The germline gives CDR1 KGHSH, CDR2 LQKENI.

This clonotype came up once. This may stem from a read error, because a much larger clone lies one nucleotide away. The J gene is TRBJ1-3, the V gene TRBV20-1; 9 nucleotides align to TRBD1. The CDR3 totals 14 residues. The germline V gene has CDR1 DFQATT and CDR2 SNEGSKA (reference sequence). The trim removed 7 bases at V and 5 bases at J, leaving 9 bases unmatched. The DNA of the CDR3 is TGCAGTGATGTAGCCGGACAGGGGAGAAACACCATATATTTT. Translating it yields CSDVAGQGRNTIYF.

Concerning this clonotype itself: This sequence may be a read error, since a much larger clone differs from it by one base. The chain uses TRBV5-1 and TRBJ2-7; D may match TRBD1 or TRBD2 (5 bases each). The CDR3 has 13 amino acids. V gave up 5 bases and J gave up 1 base, with 10 bases separating them. The V gene's germline CDR1 is SGHRS and CDR2 YFSETQ. CDR3 in DNA: TGCGCCAGCAGTCCCGAGGGGTCCTACGAGCAGTACTTC. Amino acids: CASSPEGSYEQYF.

This clonotype was observed a handful of times. The chain recombines TRBV5-6 with TRBJ1-2; TRBD1 is a possible D gene (5 bases). Germline CDR1 SGHDT, CDR2 YYEEEE. Trimming left V 6 bases short and J 7 bases short, with 16 bases between. The CDR3 spans 13 residues. This chain's CDR3 is CASTLGRDAGYTF. The CDR3 bases are TGTGCCAGCACTCTTGGGCGGGACGCTGGCTACACCTTC.

This clonotype was found many times. V and J are TRBV6-2 or TRBV6-3 and TRBJ2-7; D is uncertain. V shed 2 bases and J shed 2 bases, with 10 bases lying between them. Germline V CDR1 and CDR2: MNHEY, SVGEGT. The CDR3 consists of 14 residues. CDR3 sequence: CASSYVGGPYEQYF. The CDR3 coding sequence is TGTGCCAGCAGTTACGTGGGCGGCCCCTACGAGCAGTACTTC.

As to this clonotype: Relative to the germline gene, one junction end is altered; a read error may explain this. The rearrangement joins TRBV5-4 to TRBJ2-3; maybe TRBD2 (7 bases). Germline V gene lookup returns CDR1 SGHNT and CDR2 YYREEE (reference sequence). The CDR3 length is 16 residues. The CDR3 nucleotides read TGTGCTAGCAGCTTGGAGCAGGGAGGGGGTACAGATAAGCAGTATTTT. This sequence encodes CASSLEQGGGTDKQYF.

As regards this clonotype: This may come from a read error, since a much larger clone is one base off. The chain uses TRBV5-1 and TRBJ2-5; TRBD2 might be the D (6 bases). Germline CDR1 is SGHRS and CDR2 is YFSETQ. V lost 4 bases to trimming and J lost 3 bases, with 16 bases between them. This CDR3 has 15 residues. The CDR3 sequence is CASSPGTQTKETQYF. As DNA, the CDR3 is TGCGCCAGCAGCCCCGGGACTCAGACAAAAGAGACCCAGTACTTC.

As regards this clonotype: Given the absence of the conserved phenylalanine or tryptophan at the CDR3 end, a read error is likely. The rearrangement links TRBV5-1 to TRBJ2-1; tentatively, D is TRBD2 (7 bases). This CDR3 contains 14 residues. Germline lookup yields CDR1 SGHRS and CDR2 YFSETQ. The CDR3 DNA reads TGCACCAGCAGCTTGGCTGGGGGGGCGAGTGAGCAGTTCCTC. It translates to CTSSLAGGASEQFL.